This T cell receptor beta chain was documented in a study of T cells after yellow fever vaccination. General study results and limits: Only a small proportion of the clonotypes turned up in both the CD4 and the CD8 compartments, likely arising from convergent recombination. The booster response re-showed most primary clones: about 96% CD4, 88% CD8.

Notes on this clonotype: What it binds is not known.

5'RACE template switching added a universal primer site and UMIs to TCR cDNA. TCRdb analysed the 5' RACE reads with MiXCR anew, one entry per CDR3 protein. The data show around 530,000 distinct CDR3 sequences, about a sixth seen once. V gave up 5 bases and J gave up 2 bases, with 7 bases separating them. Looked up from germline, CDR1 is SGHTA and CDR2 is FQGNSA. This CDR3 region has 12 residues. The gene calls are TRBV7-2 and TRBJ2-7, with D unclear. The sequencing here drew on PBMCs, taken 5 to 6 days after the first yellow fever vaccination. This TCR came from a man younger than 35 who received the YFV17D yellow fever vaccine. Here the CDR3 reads CASSPTPYEQYF. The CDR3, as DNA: TGTGCCAGCAGCCCGACACCCTACGAGCAGTACTTC. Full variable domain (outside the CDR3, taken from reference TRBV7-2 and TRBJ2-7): GAGVSQSPSNKVTEKGKDVELRCDPISGHTALYWYRQSLGQGLEFLIYFQGNSAPDKSGLPSDRFSAERTGGSVSTLTIQRTQQEDSAVYLCASSPTPYEQYFGPGTRLTVT.